Listed below are T cell receptor beta chains from one sample, sequenced in a study of human T cells and chemical hapten exposure. MiXCR, applied by TCRdb to the RACE reads, yields one record per CDR3 protein. The sample carries approximately 52,000 distinct CDR3 sequences, more than 9.5% recorded once. The sequencing here drew on whole blood, taken in connection with sensitization to the hapten diphenylcyclopropenone (DPC). These receptors all come from a woman aged 40 to 50 with alopecia areata. Some clones in this sample may be carry-over from other donors' samples. Both conserved end residues are part of each CDR3. A D gene is named only where the DNA matches it firmly. Rows may omit the clone size; those that give it use once, few, many or a size class.

>TRBV27|.|many|TRBJ1-2
CASSFDGGPYGYTF
TGTGCCAGCAGTTTCGATGGGGGTCCCTATGGCTACACCTTC
>TRBV2|.|many|TRBJ1-6
CASSSSSPLHF
TGTGCCAGCAGTTCGAGTTCACCCCTCCACTTT
>TRBV27|.|many|TRBJ1-4
CASSPSATNEKLFF
TGTGCCAGCAGTCCCAGTGCAACTAATGAAAAACTGTTTTTT
>TRBV7-3|TRBD1|many|TRBJ2-5
CASSRRTGAKETQYF
TGTGCCAGCAGCCGACGGACAGGGGCTAAAGAGACCCAGTACTTC
>TRBV15|.|many|TRBJ1-6
CATSRKQGVHSPLHF
TGTGCCACCAGCAGGAAACAGGGTGTCCATTCACCCCTCCACTTT
>TRBV29-1|.|.|TRBJ2-2
CGVGPQSTGELFF
TGCGGCGTCGGCCCTCAGAGCACCGGGGAGCTGTTTTTT
>TRBV18|TRBD1|few|TRBJ1-5
CASSSGTGYQPQHF
TGTGCCAGCTCATCCGGGACAGGATATCAGCCCCAGCATTTT
>TRBV11-2|TRBD1|.|TRBJ1-4
CAGSLDHQGVIYEKLFF
TGTGCCGGCAGCTTAGACCATCAGGGGGTCATTTATGAAAAACTGTTTTTT
>TRBV12-3/TRBV12-4|.|few|TRBJ2-6
CASSLRGANVLTF
TGTGCCAGCAGTTTAAGAGGGGCCAACGTCCTGACTTTC
>TRBV4-1|TRBD1|many|TRBJ2-7
CASSYGQGVTHEQYF
TGCGCCAGCAGCTACGGACAGGGGGTTACCCACGAGCAGTACTTC
>TRBV12-3/TRBV12-4|.|few|TRBJ1-2
CASSSTPSAHYTF
TGTGCCAGCAGCTCGACCCCGTCGGCTCACTACACCTTC